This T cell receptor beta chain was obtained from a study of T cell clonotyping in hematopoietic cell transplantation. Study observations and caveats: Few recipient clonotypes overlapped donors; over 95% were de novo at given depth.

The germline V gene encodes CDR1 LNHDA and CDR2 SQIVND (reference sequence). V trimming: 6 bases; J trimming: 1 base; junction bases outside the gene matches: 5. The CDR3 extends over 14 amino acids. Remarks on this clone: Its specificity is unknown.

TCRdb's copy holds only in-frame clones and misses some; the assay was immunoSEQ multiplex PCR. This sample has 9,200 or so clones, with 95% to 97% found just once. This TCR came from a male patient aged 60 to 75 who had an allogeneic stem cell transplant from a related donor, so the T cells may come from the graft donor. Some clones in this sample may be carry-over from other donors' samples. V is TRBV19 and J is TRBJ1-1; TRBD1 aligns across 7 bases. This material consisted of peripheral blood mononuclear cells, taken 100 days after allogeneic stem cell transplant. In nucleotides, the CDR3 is TGTGCCAGTAGAACAGGGGACAAGAACACTGAAGCTTTCTTT. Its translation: CASRTGDKNTEAFF.